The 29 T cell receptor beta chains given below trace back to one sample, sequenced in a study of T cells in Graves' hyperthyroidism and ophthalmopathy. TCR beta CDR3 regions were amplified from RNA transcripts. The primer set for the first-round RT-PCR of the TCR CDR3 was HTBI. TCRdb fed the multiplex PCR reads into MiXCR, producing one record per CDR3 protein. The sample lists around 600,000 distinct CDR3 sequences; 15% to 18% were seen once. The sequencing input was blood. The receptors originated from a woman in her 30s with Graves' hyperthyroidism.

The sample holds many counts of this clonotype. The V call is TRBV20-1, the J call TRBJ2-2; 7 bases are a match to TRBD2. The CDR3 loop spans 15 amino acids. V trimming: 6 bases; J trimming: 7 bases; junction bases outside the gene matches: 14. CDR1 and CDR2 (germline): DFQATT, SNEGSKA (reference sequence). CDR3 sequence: CSAPGLAGDLGELFF. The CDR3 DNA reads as TGCAGTGCCCCGGGTCTGGCGGGAGATCTCGGGGAGCTGTTTTTT.

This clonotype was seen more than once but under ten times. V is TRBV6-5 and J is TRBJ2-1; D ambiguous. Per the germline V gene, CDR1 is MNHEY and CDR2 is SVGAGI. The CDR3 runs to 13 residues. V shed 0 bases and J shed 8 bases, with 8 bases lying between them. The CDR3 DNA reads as TGTGCCAGCAGTTACTCAACCTTCGATGAGCAGTTCTTC. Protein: CASSYSTFDEQFF.

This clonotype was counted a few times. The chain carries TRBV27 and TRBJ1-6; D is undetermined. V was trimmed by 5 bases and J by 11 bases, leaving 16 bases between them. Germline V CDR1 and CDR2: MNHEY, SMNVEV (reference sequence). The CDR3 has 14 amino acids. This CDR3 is CASSTSRLDPPLHF. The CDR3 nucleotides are TGTGCCAGCAGTACGAGCCGTTTGGACCCACCCCTCCACTTT.

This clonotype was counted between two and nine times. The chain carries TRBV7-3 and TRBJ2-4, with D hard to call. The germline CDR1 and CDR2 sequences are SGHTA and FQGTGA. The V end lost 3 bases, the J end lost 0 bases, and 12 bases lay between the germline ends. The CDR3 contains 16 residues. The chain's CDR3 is CASSFPQTQAKNIQYF. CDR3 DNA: TGTGCCAGCAGCTTTCCCCAGACCCAAGCCAAAAACATTCAGTACTTC.

The CDR3 protein is CASSMVQTGVPKEQFF. CDR3 nucleotide sequence: TGTGCCAGTAGTATGGTTCAGACAGGGGTCCCTAAGGAGCAGTTCTTC. The V and J genes are TRBV19 and TRBJ2-1, with 8 bases identical to TRBD1. This CDR3 has 16 amino acids. Germline CDR1 LNHDA, CDR2 SQIVND (reference sequence). V trimming: 3 bases; J trimming: 10 bases; junction bases outside the gene matches: 14. Full variable domain (rest looked up from reference TRBV19 and TRBJ2-1): DGGITQSPKYLFRKEGQNVTLSCEQNLNHDAMYWYRQDPGQGLRLIYYSQIVNDFQKGDIAEGYSVSREKKESFPLTVTSAQKNPTAFYLCASSMVQTGVPKEQFFGPGTRLTVL.

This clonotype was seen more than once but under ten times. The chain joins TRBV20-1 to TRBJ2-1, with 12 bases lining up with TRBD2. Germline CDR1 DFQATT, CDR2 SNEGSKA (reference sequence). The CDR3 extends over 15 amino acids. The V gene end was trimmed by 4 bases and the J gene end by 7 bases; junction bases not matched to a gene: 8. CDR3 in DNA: TGCAGTGCTACCAGGACTAGCGGGATTATTAATGAGCAGTTCTTC. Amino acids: CSATRTSGIINEQFF.

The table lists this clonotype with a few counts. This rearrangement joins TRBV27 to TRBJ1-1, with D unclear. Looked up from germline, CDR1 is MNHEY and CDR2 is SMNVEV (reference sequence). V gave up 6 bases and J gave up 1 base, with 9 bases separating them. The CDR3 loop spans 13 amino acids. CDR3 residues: CASSRVKNTEAFF. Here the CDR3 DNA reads TGTGCCAGCAGCCGAGTGAAGAACACTGAAGCTTTCTTT.

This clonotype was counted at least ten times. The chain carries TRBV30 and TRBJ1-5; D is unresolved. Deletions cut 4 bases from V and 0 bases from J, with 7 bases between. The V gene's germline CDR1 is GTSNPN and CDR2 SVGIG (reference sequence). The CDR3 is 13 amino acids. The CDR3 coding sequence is TGTGCCTGGACCGAGAATAGCAATCAGCCCCAGCATTTT. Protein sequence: CAWTENSNQPQHF.

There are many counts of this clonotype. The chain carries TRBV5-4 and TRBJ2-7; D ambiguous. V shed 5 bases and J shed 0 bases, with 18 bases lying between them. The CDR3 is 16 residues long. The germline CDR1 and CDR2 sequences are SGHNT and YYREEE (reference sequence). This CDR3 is CASREPREPPSYEQYF. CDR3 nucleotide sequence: TGTGCCAGCAGGGAACCTAGGGAACCACCCTCCTACGAGCAGTACTTC.

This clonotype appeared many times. For the CDR3, the DNA is TGTGCCAGCAGTTACTCCCGACAGGGAATCTATGGCTACACCTTC. Its protein is CASSYSRQGIYGYTF. The gene calls are TRBV6-5 and TRBJ1-2; 7 bases line up with TRBD1. Germline loops: CDR1 MNHEY, CDR2 SVGAGI. J lost 4 bases, V lost 0 bases, and 5 bases had no gene match. This CDR3 spans 15 amino acids.

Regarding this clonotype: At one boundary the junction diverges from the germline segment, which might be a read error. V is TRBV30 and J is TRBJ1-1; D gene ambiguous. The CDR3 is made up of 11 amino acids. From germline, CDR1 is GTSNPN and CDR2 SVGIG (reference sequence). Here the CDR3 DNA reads TGCGCCGAGACATATAACACTGAAGCTTTCTTT. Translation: CAETYNTEAFF. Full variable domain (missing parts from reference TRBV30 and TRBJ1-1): SQTIHQWPATLVQPVGSPLSLECTVEGTSNPNLYWYRQAAGRGLQLLFYSVGIGQISSEVPQNLSASRPQDRQFILSSKKLLLSDSGFYLCAETYNTEAFFGQGTRLTVV.

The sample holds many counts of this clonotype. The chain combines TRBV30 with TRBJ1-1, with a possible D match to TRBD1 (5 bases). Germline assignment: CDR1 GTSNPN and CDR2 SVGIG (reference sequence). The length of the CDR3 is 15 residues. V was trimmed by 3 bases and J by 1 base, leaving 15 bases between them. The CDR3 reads CAWRELWGTNTEAFF. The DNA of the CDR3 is TGTGCCTGGAGAGAGCTGTGGGGGACGAACACTGAAGCTTTCTTT. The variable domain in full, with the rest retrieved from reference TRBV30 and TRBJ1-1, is SQTIHQWPATLVQPVGSPLSLECTVEGTSNPNLYWYRQAAGRGLQLLFYSVGIGQISSEVPQNLSASRPQDRQFILSSKKLLLSDSGFYLCAWRELWGTNTEAFFGQGTRLTVV.

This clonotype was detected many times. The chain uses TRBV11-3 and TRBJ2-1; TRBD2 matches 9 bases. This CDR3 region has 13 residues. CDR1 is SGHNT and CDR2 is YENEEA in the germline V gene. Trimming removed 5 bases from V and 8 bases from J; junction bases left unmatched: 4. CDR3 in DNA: TGTGCCAGCAGCGCCCGCGGGGGGGATGAGCAGTTCTTC. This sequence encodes CASSARGGDEQFF.

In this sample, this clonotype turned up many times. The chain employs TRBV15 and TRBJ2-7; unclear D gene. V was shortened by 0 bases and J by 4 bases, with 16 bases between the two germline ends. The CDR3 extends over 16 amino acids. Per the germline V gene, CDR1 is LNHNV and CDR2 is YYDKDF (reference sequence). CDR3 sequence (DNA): TGTGCCACCAGCAGAGATCGGGCAGGCGCAGGTTACGAGCAGTACTTC. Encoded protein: CATSRDRAGAGYEQYF. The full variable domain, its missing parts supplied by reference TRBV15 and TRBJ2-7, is DAMVIQNPRYQVTQFGKPVTLSCSQTLNHNVMYWYQQKSSQAPKLLFHYYDKDFNNEADTPDNFQSRRPNTSFCFLDIRSPGLGDTAMYLCATSRDRAGAGYEQYFGPGTRLTVT.

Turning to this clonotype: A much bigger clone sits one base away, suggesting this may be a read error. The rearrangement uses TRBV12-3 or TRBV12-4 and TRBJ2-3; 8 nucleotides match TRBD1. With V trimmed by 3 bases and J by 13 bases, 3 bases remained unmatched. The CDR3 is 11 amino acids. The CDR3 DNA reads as TGTGCCAGCAGTTTGGACAGGGAGGAGTATTTT. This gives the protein CASSLDREEYF.

For the CDR3, the DNA is TGTGCCAGCAGCCGATCTAGCGGGTATACCTACGAGCAGTACTTC. Translating gives CASSRSSGYTYEQYF. This chain links TRBV28 with TRBJ2-7; TRBD2 aligns across 8 bases. With V trimmed by 6 bases and J by 2 bases, 9 bases remained unmatched. The length of the CDR3 is 15 residues. Looked up from germline, CDR1 is MDHEN and CDR2 is SYDVKM.

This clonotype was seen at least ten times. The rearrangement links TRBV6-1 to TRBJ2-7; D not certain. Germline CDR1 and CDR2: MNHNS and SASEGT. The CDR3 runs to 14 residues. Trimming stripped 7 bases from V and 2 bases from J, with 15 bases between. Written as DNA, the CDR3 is TGTGCCAGCACCCAAGGTGGCTACGCCTACGAGCAGTACTTC. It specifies CASTQGGYAYEQYF.

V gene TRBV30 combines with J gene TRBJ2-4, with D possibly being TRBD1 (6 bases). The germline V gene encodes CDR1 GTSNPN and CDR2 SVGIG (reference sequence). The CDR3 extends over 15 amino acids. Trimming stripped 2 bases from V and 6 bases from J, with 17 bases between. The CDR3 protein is CAWSTDRFTINIQYF. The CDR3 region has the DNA TGTGCCTGGAGTACCGACAGGTTCACCATAAACATTCAGTACTTC. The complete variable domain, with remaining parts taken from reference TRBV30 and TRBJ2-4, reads SQTIHQWPATLVQPVGSPLSLECTVEGTSNPNLYWYRQAAGRGLQLLFYSVGIGQISSEVPQNLSASRPQDRQFILSSKKLLLSDSGFYLCAWSTDRFTINIQYFGAGTRLSVL.

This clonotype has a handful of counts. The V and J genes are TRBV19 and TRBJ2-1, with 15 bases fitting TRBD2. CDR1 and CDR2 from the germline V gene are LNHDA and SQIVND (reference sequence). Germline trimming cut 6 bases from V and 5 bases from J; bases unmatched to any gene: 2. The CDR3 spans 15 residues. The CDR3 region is CASSGTSGRNNEQFF. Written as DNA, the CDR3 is TGTGCCAGTAGCGGGACTAGCGGGAGGAACAATGAGCAGTTCTTC.

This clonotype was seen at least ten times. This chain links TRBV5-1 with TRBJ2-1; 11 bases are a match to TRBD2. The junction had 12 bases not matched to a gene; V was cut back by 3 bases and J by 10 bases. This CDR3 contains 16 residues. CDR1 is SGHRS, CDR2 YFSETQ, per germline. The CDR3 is CASSSLAGGRGTEQFF. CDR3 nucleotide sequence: TGCGCCAGCAGCTCCCTAGCGGGAGGTCGCGGTACGGAGCAGTTCTTC.

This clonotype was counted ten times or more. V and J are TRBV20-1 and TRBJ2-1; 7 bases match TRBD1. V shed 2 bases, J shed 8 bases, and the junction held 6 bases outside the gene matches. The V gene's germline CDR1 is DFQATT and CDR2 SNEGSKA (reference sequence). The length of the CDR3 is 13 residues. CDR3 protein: CSARPLTGYEQFF. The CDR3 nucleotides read TGCAGTGCTAGACCCCTGACAGGGTATGAGCAGTTCTTC.

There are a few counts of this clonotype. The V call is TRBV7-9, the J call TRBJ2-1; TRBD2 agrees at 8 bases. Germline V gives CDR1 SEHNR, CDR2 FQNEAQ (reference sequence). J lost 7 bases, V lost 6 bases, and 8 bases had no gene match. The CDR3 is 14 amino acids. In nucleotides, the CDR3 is TGTGCCAGCAGGGTTAGCGGGACGGGGAATGAGCAGTTCTTC. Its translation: CASRVSGTGNEQFF. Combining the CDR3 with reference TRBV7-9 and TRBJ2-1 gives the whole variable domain DTGVSQNPRHKITKRGQNVTFRCDPISEHNRLYWYRQTLGQGPEFLTYFQNEAQLEKSRLLSDRFSAERPKGSFSTLEIQRTEQGDSAMYLCASRVSGTGNEQFFGPGTRLTVL.

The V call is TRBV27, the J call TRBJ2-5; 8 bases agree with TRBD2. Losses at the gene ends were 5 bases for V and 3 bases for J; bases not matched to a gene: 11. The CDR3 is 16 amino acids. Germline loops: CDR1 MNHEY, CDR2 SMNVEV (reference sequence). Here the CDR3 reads CASSPIPTSGKETQYF. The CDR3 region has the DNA TGTGCCAGCAGTCCTATTCCTACTAGCGGAAAAGAGACCCAGTACTTC.

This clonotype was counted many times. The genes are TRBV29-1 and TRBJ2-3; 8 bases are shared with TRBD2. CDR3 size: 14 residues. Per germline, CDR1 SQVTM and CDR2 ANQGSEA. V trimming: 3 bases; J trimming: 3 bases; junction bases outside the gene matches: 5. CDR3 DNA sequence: TGCAGCGTTGATTCGGCTAGCGGGACAGATACGCAGTATTTT. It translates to CSVDSASGTDTQYF.

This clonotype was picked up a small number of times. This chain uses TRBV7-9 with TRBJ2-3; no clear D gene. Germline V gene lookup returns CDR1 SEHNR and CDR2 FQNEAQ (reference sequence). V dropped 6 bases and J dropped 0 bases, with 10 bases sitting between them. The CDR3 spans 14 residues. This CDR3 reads CASRARLSTDTQYF. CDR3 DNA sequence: TGTGCCAGCAGAGCACGCTTAAGCACAGATACGCAGTATTTT.

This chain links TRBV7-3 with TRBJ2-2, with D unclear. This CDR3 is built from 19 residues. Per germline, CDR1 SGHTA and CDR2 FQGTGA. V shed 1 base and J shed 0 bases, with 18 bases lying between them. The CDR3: CASSLIKHSNVANTGELFF. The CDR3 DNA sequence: TGTGCCAGCAGCTTAATAAAGCACAGCAACGTGGCGAACACCGGGGAGCTGTTTTTT.

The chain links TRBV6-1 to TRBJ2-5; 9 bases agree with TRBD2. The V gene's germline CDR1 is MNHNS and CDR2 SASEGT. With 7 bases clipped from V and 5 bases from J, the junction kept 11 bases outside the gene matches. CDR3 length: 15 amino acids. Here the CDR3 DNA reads TGTGCCAGCATTCCGGGACTAGCTATTTCGGAGACCCAGTACTTC. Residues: CASIPGLAISETQYF.

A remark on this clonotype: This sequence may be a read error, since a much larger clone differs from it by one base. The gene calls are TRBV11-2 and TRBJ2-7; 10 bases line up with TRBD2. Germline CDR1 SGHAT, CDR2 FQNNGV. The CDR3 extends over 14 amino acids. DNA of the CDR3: TGTGCCAGCAGCTTCACTAGCGGGACCTACGAGCGGTACTTC. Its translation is CASSFTSGTYERYF.

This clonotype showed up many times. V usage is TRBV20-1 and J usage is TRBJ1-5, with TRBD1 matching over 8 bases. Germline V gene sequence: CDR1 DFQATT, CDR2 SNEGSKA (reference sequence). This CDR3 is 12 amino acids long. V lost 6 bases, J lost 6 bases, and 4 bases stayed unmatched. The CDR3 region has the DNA TGCAGTGCCTCGACAGGGGTTCAGCCCCAGCATTTT. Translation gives CSASTGVQPQHF.